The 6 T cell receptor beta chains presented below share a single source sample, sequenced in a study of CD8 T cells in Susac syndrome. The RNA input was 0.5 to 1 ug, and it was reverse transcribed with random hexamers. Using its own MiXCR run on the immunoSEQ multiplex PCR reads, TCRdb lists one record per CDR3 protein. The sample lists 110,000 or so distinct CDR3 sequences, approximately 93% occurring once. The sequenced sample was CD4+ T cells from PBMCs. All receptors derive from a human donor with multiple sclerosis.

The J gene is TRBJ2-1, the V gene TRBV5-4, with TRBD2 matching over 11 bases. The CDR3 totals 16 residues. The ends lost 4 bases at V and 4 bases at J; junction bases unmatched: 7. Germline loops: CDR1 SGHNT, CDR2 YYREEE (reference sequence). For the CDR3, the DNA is TGTGCCAGCAGCCAAATTAGCGGGGGGGAATACAATGAGCAGTTCTTC. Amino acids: CASSQISGGEYNEQFF.

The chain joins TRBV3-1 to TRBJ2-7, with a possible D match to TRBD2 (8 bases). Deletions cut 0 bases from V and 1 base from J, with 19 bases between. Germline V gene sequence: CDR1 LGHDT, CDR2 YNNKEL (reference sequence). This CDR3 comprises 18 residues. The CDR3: CASSQDYSGTDFSYEQYF. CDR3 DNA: TGTGCCAGCAGCCAAGACTATAGCGGGACAGACTTTTCCTACGAGCAGTACTTC.

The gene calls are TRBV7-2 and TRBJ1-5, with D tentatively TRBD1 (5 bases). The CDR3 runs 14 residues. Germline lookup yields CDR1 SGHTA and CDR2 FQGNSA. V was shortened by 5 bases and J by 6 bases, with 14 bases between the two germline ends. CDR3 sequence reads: CASSPQGNGQPQHF. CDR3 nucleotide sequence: TGTGCCAGCAGCCCGCAGGGTAACGGTCAGCCCCAGCATTTT. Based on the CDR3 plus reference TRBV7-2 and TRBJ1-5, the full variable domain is GAGVSQSPSNKVTEKGKDVELRCDPISGHTALYWYRQSLGQGLEFLIYFQGNSAPDKSGLPSDRFSAERTGGSVSTLTIQRTQQEDSAVYLCASSPQGNGQPQHFGDGTRLSIL.

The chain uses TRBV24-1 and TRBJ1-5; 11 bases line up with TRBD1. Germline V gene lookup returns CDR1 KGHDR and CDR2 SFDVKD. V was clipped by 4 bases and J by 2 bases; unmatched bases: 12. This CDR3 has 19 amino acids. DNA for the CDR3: TGTGCCACCAGTGACCCCCTTGGGACAGGGGGTAAGGGCAATCAGCCCCAGCATTTT. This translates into CATSDPLGTGGKGNQPQHF.

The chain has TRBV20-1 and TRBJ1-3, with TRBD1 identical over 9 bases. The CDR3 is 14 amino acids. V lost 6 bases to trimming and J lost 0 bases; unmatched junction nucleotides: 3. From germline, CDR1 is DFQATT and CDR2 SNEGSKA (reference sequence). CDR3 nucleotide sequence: TGCAGTGCAGGGACAGGGTACTCTGGAAACACCATATATTTT. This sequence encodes CSAGTGYSGNTIYF.

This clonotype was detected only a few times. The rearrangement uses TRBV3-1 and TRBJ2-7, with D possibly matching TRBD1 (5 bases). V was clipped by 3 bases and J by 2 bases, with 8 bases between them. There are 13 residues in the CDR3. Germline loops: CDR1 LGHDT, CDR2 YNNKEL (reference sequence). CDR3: CASSQQGTYEQYF. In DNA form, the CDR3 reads TGTGCCAGCAGCCAGCAGGGTACCTACGAGCAGTACTTC.